This note documents a single TCR beta chain sequence. Mismatch with germline at one junction end may stem from a read error. The identical CDR3 is also encoded by other nucleotide sequences in the sample. The primer mix had 60 V beta and 13 J beta primers. Assay: immunoSEQ multiplex PCR; the TCRdb copy retains only in-frame clones and omits some. The data hold roughly 88,000 clones, with approximately 78% observed a single time. The germline V gene encodes CDR1 SGDLS and CDR2 YYNGEE. CDR3 length: 16 residues. Time point defined: after dendritic cell vaccination, including at tumor progression/relapse. This entry comes from a study of glioma-infiltrating T cells after dendritic cell vaccination.

The receptor comes from a human donor with glioblastoma. The chain recombines TRBV9 with TRBJ1-2; 9 nucleotides agree with TRBD1. The sequencing used blood, collected after dendritic cell vaccination. This CDR3 is CASSVVPTGGGYGYTF. The DNA of the CDR3 is TGTGCCAGCAGCGTAGTACCAACAGGGGGCGGCTATGGCTATACCTTC.